This T cell receptor (beta chain) was identified during a study of shared clonotypes between healthy human individuals. The overall study: Each donor contributed plates that comprised three CD4 naive, three CD4 memory, two CD8 naive and one CD8 memory.

Original handling: ImmunoSEQ output lacked quality scores and full-length reads, limiting matched filtering. TCRdb's table, derived via immunoSEQ multiplex PCR, lists solely in-frame clones and lacks some. V and J calls and clone size follow that table, whereas D and trimming were derived from the DNA. The repertoire holds approximately 1.1 million clones, with 75% to 80% as singletons. CDR1 is SGHTA, CDR2 FQGNSA, per germline. The CDR3 contains 15 residues. Trimming cost V 2 bases and J 0 bases, with 8 bases left between them. Specimen: memory CD4+ T cells from PBMCs. Subset noted: CD45RA-negative fraction. The clonotype originates from a man between 18 and 35 years old in good health. Some clones in this sample may be carry-over from other donors' samples. The gene calls are TRBV7-2 and TRBJ1-5; D is uncertain. CDR3 nucleotide sequence: TGTGCCAGCAGCTTATGGCGGGTTAGCAATCAGCCCCAGCATTTT. This translates into CASSLWRVSNQPQHF.